This TCR beta chain originates from a study of blood T cells in healthy people across ages (dated by TCRdb to the mid-2010s). With regard to the full study: In model experiments, roughly one uniquely barcoded TCR beta cDNA molecule per two T cells was captured by template switching. To track age-related changes in TCR beta repertoire diversity, the study relied on deep sequencing normalized with unique cDNA molecular identifiers. Using the same blood draw, the study looked at two additional independent replicas of 1 million unique cDNA reads for two donors, one aged 18 to 30 and the other aged 80 or older. The donors were split into four age groups: young (average about 16 years), middle-aged (roughly 40), aged (about 62) and long-lived (roughly 80). To avoid experimental bias, donors of different ages were distributed randomly across sequencing lanes. What the work shows at the level of the full study, not this receptor alone: Estimates of total diversity based on one million sequenced T cells were considered lower bounds and underestimates. Since profiling was done on bulk unsorted PBMCs, naive and antigen-experienced compartments could not be conclusively compared. There was a strong correlation between observed TCR beta diversity and the percentage of naive T cells measured by flow cytometry. Because the CMV infection status of the donors was unknown, age-related changes in expanded clonotypes may potentially have been confounded. As age increased, observed TCR beta diversity per million T cells dropped in a roughly linear way, and a significant reduction was already evident by age 40. Compared with the aged group, the long-lived group had more naive CD4+ T cells, fewer expanded clones and increased TCR diversity, suggesting age selection.

V and J are truncated by 8 bases and 1 base respectively, leaving an intervening sequence of 8 bases. From the cysteine up to the phenylalanine, the CDR3 has a length of 12 residues. The DNA shown is the 36-base CDR3, in frame from base 1. From a lookup of the germline V gene (reference sequence), CDR1 and CDR2 are LGHDT and YNNKEL. Systemically healthy Caucasian individuals from Russia, approximately 39 in total and aged about 6 to 90 years, were included as donors. Roughly 10 milliliters of peripheral blood were collected from each donor into EDTA-treated Vacutainer tubes. Ficoll-Paque density-gradient centrifugation was used to isolate PBMCs, with at least 7 million per sample. Trizol reagent was used to extract total RNA from PBMCs, with at least 5.5 micrograms per sample. The percentages of naive CD45RAhigh/CD27high T cells were determined by flow cytometry on a PBMC aliquot from every donor.

Libraries were prepared through 5' RACE. Sequencing took place on an Illumina HiSeq 2500. The second PCR ran for roughly 7 to 11 cycles and used a J-beta primer mix along with a sample-barcoded 5' primer. A template-switch 5' adaptor carrying 12 random nucleotides introduced a unique molecular identifier onto each TCR beta cDNA molecule. Each sample yielded at least 3 million CDR3-containing paired-end reads. All of the RNA was converted into first-strand cDNA using the Mint cDNA synthesis kit, with a TRBC-specific oligonucleotide serving as the primer. After uracil-DNA glycosylase treatment, a first 18-cycle PCR used universal primers M1SS and BC2_uni_R on all cDNA. The original methods were these. Normalization of each sample was performed by random selection of 1 million high-quality reads, each carrying a distinct molecular identifier. Instead of being binned into consensus sequences, reads that shared molecular identifiers were thrown out. MiTCR, run with a Q25 quality threshold and the strictest error-elimination algorithm, handled CDR3 identification, clonotype clustering and error correction. A nonparametric unseen species model with Euler transformation was used to estimate lower-bound total TCR beta diversity. The public reads were reprocessed in TCRdb via fastp at Q25 and MiXCR, keeping in-frame beta chains. Here each entry gathers all rows of one CDR3 protein and keeps the most common genes and DNA. TCRdb's processing, not the authors', yielded these V and J calls. This sample gives some 900,000 distinct CDR3 sequences in total; 29% of them show up just once. 17% of the sample rests with the top ten.

With regard to this clonotype: There is no known antigen for this receptor. No quality values exist for individual bases; no much larger clone is one base distant.

The rearranged chain carries TRBV3-1 and TRBJ1-1; the D gene lacks a confident call. This sequence was found in a woman of 80 years or more in good health. Material: blood. The nucleotide sequence is given as TGTGCCAGCCGACATAGGAACACTGAAGCTTTCTTT. Its protein product is CASRHRNTEAFF.